This TCR beta chain was captured in a study of cytomegalovirus exposure and HLA in healthy donors. The wider study: Unique TCRs from HLA-typed donors, some 85 million of them, were held in an early data release.

Amplification used 60 Vbeta primers and 13 Jbeta primers. Sequencing used immunoSEQ multiplex PCR; TCRdb keeps in-frame clones, though not all of them. Of about 130,000 clones in the sample, 80% to 90% are singletons; the top ten hold 10% to 12%. Healthy bone marrow donors made up the cohort. V lost 6 bases, J lost 11 bases, and 11 bases stayed unmatched. The CDR3 spans 14 residues. Germline assignment: CDR1 SGDLS and CDR2 YYNGEE. This clone was observed once. The receptor was derived from a male donor in good health and CMV-seropositive. The V gene is TRBV9, the J gene TRBJ2-5, with TRBD1 matching 12 bases. The sample was PBMCs. CDR3 loop: CASNLGQGAGEQYF. CDR3 DNA: TGTGCCAGCAACCTGGGACAGGGGGCTGGGGAGCAGTACTTC.